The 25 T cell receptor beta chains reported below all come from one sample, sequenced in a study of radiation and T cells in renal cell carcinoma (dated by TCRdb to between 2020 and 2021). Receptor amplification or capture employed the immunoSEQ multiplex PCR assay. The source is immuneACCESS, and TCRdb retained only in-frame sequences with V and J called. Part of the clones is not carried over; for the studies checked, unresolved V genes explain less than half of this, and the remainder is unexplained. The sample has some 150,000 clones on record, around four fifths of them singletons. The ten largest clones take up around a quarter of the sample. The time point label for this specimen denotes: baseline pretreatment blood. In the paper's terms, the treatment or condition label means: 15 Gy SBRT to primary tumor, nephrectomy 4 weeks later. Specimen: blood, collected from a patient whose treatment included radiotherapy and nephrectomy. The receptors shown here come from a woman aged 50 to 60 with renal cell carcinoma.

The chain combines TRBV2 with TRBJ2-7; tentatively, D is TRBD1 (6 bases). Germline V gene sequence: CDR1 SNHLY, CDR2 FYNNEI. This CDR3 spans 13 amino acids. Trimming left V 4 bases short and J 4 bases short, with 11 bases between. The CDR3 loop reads CASSVERGYEQYF. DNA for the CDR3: TGTGCCAGCAGTGTGGAGAGGGGGTACGAGCAGTACTTC.

The CDR3 DNA reads as TGCGCCAGCAGCTTGGGGCAGGGGGTCGGCGGGGAGCTGTTTTTT. It is translated as CASSLGQGVGGELFF. The chain has TRBV5-1 and TRBJ2-2; 7 bases line up with TRBD1. CDR3 length equals 15 residues. Germline loops: CDR1 SGHRS, CDR2 YFSETQ. Unmatched junction bases numbered 6, after V lost 0 bases and J lost 7 bases.

The CDR3 here is CASSLETGGAINEQFF. The CDR3 DNA sequence: TGTGCCAGCAGTCTCGAGACAGGGGGCGCGATCAATGAGCAGTTCTTC. The chain joins TRBV2 to TRBJ2-1; 10 bases line up with TRBD1. In germline, CDR1 is SNHLY, CDR2 FYNNEI. V was clipped by 5 bases and J by 6 bases; unmatched bases: 10. The CDR3 has 16 residues.

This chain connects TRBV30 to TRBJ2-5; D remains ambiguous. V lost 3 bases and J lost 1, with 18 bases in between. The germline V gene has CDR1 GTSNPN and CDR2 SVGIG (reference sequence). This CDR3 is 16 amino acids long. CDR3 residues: CAWSALGPSGQETQYF. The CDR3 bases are TGTGCCTGGAGCGCCCTTGGGCCTTCAGGCCAAGAGACCCAGTACTTC.

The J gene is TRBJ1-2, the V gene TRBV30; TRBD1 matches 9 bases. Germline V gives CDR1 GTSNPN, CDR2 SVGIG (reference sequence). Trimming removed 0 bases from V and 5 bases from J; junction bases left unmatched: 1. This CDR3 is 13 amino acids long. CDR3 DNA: TGTGCCTGGAGTGTTGGGACAGGGTATGGCTACACCTTC. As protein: CAWSVGTGYGYTF.

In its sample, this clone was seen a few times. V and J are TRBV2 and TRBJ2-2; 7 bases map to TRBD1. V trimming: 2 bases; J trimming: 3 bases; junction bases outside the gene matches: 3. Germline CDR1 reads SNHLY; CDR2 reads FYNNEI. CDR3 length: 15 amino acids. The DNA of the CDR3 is TGTGCCAGCAGTGAATGGCAGGGGGACACCGGGGAGCTGTTTTTT. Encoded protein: CASSEWQGDTGELFF.

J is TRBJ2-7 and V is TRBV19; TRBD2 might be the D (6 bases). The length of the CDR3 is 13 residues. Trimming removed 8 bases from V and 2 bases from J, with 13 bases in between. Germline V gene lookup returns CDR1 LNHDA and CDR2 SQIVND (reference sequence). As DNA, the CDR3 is TGTGCCAGTGCACTCGGAGGGACCTACGAGCAGTACTTC. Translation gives CASALGGTYEQYF.

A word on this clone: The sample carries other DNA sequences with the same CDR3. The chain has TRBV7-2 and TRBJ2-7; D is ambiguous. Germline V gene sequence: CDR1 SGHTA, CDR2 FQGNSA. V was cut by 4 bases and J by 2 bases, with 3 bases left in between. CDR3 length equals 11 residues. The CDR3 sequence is CASSSAYEQYF. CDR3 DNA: TGTGCCAGCAGCTCCGCCTACGAGCAGTACTTC.

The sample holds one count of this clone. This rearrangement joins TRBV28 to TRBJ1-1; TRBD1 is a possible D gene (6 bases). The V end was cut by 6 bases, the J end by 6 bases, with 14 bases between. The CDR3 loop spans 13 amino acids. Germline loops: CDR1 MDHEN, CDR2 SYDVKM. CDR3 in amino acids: CASREGHLPEAFF. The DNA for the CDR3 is TGTGCCAGCAGAGAGGGACATCTCCCTGAAGCTTTCTTT.

The chain's CDR3 is CASSPRQGAASEQYF. CDR3 DNA: TGTGCCAGCAGTCCCCGACAGGGGGCCGCGTCCGAGCAGTACTTC. The rearrangement links TRBV2 to TRBJ2-7; 10 bases align to TRBD1. CDR1 is SNHLY, CDR2 FYNNEI, per germline. The CDR3 runs 15 residues. J gave up 6 bases and V 5 bases, and 10 bases lay outside the gene matches. Combining the CDR3 with reference TRBV2 and TRBJ2-7 gives the whole variable domain EPEVTQTPSHQVTQMGQEVILRCVPISNHLYFYWYRQILGQKVEFLVSFYNNEISEKSEIFDDQFSVERPDGSNFTLKIRSTKLEDSAMYFCASSPRQGAASEQYFGPGTRLTVT.

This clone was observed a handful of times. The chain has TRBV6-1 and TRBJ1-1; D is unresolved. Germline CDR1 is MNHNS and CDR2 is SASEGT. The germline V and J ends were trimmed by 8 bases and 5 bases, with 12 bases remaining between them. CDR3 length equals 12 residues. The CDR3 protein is CASGGLWTEAFF. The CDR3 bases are TGTGCCAGCGGAGGTTTGTGGACTGAAGCTTTCTTT.

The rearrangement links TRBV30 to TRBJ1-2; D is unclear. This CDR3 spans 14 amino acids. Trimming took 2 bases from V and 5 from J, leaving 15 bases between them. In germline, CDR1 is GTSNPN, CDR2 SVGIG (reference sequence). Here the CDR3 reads CAWSYPTYPYGYTF. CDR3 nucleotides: TGTGCCTGGAGTTACCCTACTTACCCTTATGGCTACACCTTC.

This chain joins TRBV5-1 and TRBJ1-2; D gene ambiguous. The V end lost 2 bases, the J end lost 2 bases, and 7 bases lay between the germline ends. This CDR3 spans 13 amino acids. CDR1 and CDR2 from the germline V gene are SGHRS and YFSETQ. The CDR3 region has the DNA TGCGCCAGCAGCTTAAATCTCAACTATGGCTACACCTTC. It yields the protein CASSLNLNYGYTF.

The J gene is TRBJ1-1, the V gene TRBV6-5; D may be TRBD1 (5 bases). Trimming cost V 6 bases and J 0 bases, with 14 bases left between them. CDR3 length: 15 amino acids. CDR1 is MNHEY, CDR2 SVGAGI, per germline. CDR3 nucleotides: TGTGCCAGCAGAAACCCGGGACGGATGAACACTGAAGCTTTCTTT. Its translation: CASRNPGRMNTEAFF.

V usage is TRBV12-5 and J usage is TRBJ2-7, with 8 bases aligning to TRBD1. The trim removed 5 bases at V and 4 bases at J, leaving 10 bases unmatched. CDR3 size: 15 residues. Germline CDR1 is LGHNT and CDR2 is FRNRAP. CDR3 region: CASGPGQGGGYEQYF. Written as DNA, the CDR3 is TGTGCTAGTGGTCCCGGACAGGGAGGAGGGTACGAGCAGTACTTC.

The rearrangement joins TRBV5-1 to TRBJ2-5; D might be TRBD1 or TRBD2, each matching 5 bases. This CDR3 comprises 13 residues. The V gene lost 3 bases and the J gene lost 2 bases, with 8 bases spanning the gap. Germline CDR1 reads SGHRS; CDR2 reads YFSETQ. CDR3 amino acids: CASSWGIQETQYF. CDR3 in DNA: TGCGCCAGCAGCTGGGGGATACAAGAGACCCAGTACTTC.

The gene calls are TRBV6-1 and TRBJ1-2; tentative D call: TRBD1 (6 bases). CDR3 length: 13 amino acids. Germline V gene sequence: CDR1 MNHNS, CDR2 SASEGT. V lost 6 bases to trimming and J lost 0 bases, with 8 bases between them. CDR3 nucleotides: TGTGCCAGCAGGGACAGCGCTAACTATGGCTACACCTTC. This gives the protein CASRDSANYGYTF.

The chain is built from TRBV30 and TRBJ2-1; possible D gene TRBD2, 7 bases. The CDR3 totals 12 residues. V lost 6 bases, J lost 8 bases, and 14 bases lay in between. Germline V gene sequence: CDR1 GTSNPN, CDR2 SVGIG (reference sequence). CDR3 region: CACDSGGHEQFF. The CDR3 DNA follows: TGTGCCTGCGACTCGGGGGGCCATGAGCAGTTCTTC.

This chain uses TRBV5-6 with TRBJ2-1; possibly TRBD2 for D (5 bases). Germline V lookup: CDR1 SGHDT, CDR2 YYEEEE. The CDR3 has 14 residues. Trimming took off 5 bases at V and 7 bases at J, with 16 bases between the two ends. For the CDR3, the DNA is TGTGCCAGCAGTCGTCTATCGGGGAAGAATGAGCAGTTCTTC. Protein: CASSRLSGKNEQFF.

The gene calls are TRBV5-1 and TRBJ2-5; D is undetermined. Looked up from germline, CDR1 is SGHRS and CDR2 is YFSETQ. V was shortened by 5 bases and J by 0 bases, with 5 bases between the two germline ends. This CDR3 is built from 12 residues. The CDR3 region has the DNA TGCGCCAGCAGTACCCACCAAGAGACCCAGTACTTC. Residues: CASSTHQETQYF.

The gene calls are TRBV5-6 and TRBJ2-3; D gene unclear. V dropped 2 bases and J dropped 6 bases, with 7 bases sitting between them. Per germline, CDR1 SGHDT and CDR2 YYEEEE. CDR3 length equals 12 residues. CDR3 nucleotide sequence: TGTGCCAGCAGCTTTCTTTCGGATACGCAGTATTTT. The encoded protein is CASSFLSDTQYF.

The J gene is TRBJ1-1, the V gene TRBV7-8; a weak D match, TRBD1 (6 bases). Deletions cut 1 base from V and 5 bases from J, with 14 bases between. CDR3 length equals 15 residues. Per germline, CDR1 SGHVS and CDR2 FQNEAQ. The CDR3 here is CASSLGSGGLTEAFF. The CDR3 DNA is TGTGCCAGCAGCTTAGGGTCGGGGGGCCTGACTGAAGCTTTCTTT.

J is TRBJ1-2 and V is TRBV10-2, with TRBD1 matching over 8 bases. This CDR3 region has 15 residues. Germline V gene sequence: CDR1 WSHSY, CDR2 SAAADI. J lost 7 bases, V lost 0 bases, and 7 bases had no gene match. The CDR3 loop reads CASSESTRGRFGYTF. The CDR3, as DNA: TGCGCCAGCAGTGAGTCGACCAGGGGGCGATTTGGCTACACCTTC.

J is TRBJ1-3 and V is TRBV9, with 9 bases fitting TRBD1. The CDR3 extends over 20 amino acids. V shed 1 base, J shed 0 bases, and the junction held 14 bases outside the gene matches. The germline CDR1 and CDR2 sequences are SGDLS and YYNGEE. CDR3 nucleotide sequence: TGTGCCAGCAGCGTAAATCTTCGGACAGGGGACTCGAGCTCTGGAAACACCATATATTTT. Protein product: CASSVNLRTGDSSSGNTIYF.

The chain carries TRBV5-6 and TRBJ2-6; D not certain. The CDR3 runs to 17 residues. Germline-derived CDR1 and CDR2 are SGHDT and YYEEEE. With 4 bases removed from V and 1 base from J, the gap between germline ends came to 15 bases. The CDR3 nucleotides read TGTGCCAGCAGCACGATCGACGTGGTGTCTGGGGCCAACGTCCTGACTTTC. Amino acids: CASSTIDVVSGANVLTF. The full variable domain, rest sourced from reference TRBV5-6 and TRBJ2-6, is DAGVTQSPTHLIKTRGQQVTLRCSPKSGHDTVSWYQQALGQGPQFIFQYYEEEERQRGNFPDRFSGHQFPNYSSELNVNALLLGDSALYLCASSTIDVVSGANVLTFGAGSRLTVL.